The clone carrying this T cell receptor beta chain occurred a few times. The target antigen is unknown. Germline V gene data show CDR1 as MNHEY and CDR2 as SVGAGI. The CDR3 is made up of 13 amino acids. With 5 bases removed from V and 3 bases from J, the gap between germline ends came to 10 bases. This entry belongs to a study of post-analysis software for immune sequencing data. Study outcomes and limitations: When patients were compared with controls, about five TRBV segments were more frequent, TRBV5-6, TRBV5-1 and TRBV20-1 among them.

Carried by the TCR beta cDNA libraries were unique molecular identifiers. MiXCR, applied by TCRdb to the PCR reads, yields one record per CDR3 protein. Counted here are roughly 600,000 distinct CDR3 sequences, 44% occurring once; the ten biggest clones make up 1.5% to 2%. Sequenced input: blood. This TCR was recovered from a girl aged 5 to 17 with multiple sclerosis. V usage is TRBV6-5 and J usage is TRBJ2-5; D uncertain. CDR3: CASSGSTEETQYF. CDR3 DNA sequence: TGTGCCAGCAGTGGATCTACAGAAGAGACCCAGTACTTC.